One and the same sample provided the 20 T cell receptor beta chains below, sequenced in a study of T cell repertoires in cytomegalovirus infection. TCRdb re-analysed the reads in MiXCR, keeping a single row per CDR3 protein. The data show 740,000 or so distinct CDR3 sequences, less than 40% seen once. The sample comprised PBMCs. These receptors were taken from a human donor in good health (CMV status not recorded). Some clones in this sample may be carry-over from other donors' samples.

This clonotype was observed a handful of times. V and J are TRBV28 and TRBJ2-5; D uncertain. The CDR3 is made up of 14 amino acids. Trimming shortened V by 6 bases and J by 5 bases, and 16 bases separated the two germline ends. The V gene's germline CDR1 is MDHEN and CDR2 SYDVKM. The CDR3 nucleotides are TGTGCCAGCAGAGAACCTAGGGATGAGGAGACCCAGTACTTC. It specifies CASREPRDEETQYF.

Concerning this clonotype: The CDR3 ends on some other residue instead of the conserved phenylalanine or tryptophan, so this is likely a read error. V is TRBV4-1 and J is TRBJ2-5, with D tentatively TRBD1 or TRBD2 (6 bases each). V lost 0 bases, J lost 7 bases, and 9 bases lay in between. Germline V CDR1 and CDR2: MGHRA, YSYEKL. This CDR3 region has 13 residues. The CDR3 sequence: CASSQDRGGTQYL. In nucleotides, the CDR3 is TGCGCCAGCAGCCAAGACAGGGGAGGGACCCAGTACTTA.

This clonotype was counted only a few times. This chain joins TRBV6-1 and TRBJ1-1; no reliable D call. Germline values: CDR1 MNHNS, CDR2 SASEGT. The length of the CDR3 is 13 residues. V was trimmed by 1 base and J by 2 bases, leaving 5 bases between them. The CDR3 DNA follows: TGTGCCAGCAGTGAAGACTCCAACACTGAAGCTTTCTTT. This sequence encodes CASSEDSNTEAFF.

The genes are TRBV7-8 and TRBJ1-2; D gene unclear. There are 13 residues in the CDR3. The germline CDR1 and CDR2 sequences are SGHVS and FQNEAQ. V lost 2 bases and J 4 bases, leaving 8 bases between the germline ends. The CDR3 protein is CASSLQSTYGYTF. CDR3 in DNA: TGTGCCAGCAGCTTACAGAGCACCTATGGCTACACCTTC.

V usage is TRBV11-2 and J usage is TRBJ1-1, with 8 nucleotides matching TRBD1. Germline-derived CDR1 and CDR2 are SGHAT and FQNNGV. Trimming at V came to 5 bases and at J to 1 base, leaving 6 bases not matched to a gene. The CDR3 contains 15 residues. CDR3 in amino acids: CASSQRDRGNTEAFF. The CDR3 nucleotides read TGTGCCAGCAGCCAACGAGACAGGGGGAACACTGAAGCTTTCTTT.

This clonotype was picked up a small number of times. J is TRBJ2-7 and V is TRBV27, with 7 bases identical to TRBD1. The CDR3 extends over 14 amino acids. Germline V gene sequence: CDR1 MNHEY, CDR2 SMNVEV (reference sequence). With 6 bases clipped from V and 4 bases from J, the junction kept 9 bases outside the gene matches. CDR3 coding DNA: TGTGCCAGCAGCACCGGGACAGTCAGGTACGAGCAGTACTTC. Translation gives CASSTGTVRYEQYF.

The J gene is TRBJ2-7, the V gene TRBV12-3 or TRBV12-4; possibly TRBD2 for D (5 bases). V was pared by 6 bases and J by 4 bases, with 13 bases between. The CDR3 runs to 13 residues. CDR3 protein: CASSRGRKYEQYF. The CDR3 nucleotides are TGTGCCAGCAGCCGCGGGCGGAAGTACGAGCAGTACTTC.

The V and J genes are TRBV5-1 and TRBJ2-1; 9 bases fit TRBD1. Trimming took 5 bases from V and 4 from J; bases not matched to a gene: 7. This CDR3 contains 15 residues. Per germline, CDR1 SGHRS and CDR2 YFSETQ. As DNA, the CDR3 is TGCGCCAGCAGGCAGGACAGGGGCAATTACAATGAGCAGTTCTTC. It is translated as CASRQDRGNYNEQFF.

This clonotype has just a few counts. This sequence joins TRBV19 and TRBJ2-7, with D tentatively TRBD1 (6 bases). This CDR3 region has 15 residues. Germline V gene sequence: CDR1 LNHDA, CDR2 SQIVND (reference sequence). V lost 0 bases and J lost 5, with 14 bases in between. The CDR3 sequence: CASSIEKAGADEQYF. CDR3 nucleotide sequence: TGTGCCAGTAGTATAGAGAAGGCAGGGGCCGACGAGCAGTACTTC. Looking up the rest from reference TRBV19 and TRBJ2-7 gives the full variable domain: DGGITQSPKYLFRKEGQNVTLSCEQNLNHDAMYWYRQDPGQGLRLIYYSQIVNDFQKGDIAEGYSVSREKKESFPLTVTSAQKNPTAFYLCASSIEKAGADEQYFGPGTRLTVT.

As for this clonotype: The conserved closing phenylalanine or tryptophan is absent in this CDR3, likely reflecting a read error. V usage is TRBV7-2 and J usage is TRBJ2-7; D gene ambiguous. CDR1 and CDR2 from the germline V gene are SGHTA and FQGNSA. This CDR3 comprises 12 residues. The CDR3 nucleotides read TGTGACAGCAGCTTTCTTGGGTCCGAGCAGTACTTA. Residues: CDSSFLGSEQYL.

V usage is TRBV6-1 and J usage is TRBJ2-3; a weak D match, TRBD2 (5 bases). The CDR3 has 13 residues. Germline V lookup: CDR1 MNHNS, CDR2 SASEGT. V was trimmed by 8 bases and J by 2 bases, leaving 11 bases between them. CDR3 coding DNA: TGTGCCAGCCGGGCTAGCTTCACAGATACGCAGTATTTT. It is translated as CASRASFTDTQYF.

Notes on this clonotype: This may be a read error, as it is one base from a much larger clone. The V and J genes are TRBV20-1 and TRBJ1-3; D might be TRBD1 (5 bases). The CDR3 contains 15 residues. Germline V gene data show CDR1 as DFQATT and CDR2 as SNEGSKA (reference sequence). DNA of the CDR3: TGCAGTGCTAGAGATACAGCAGGGAGTGGAAACACCCTATATTTT. Its translation: CSARDTAGSGNTLYF.

This chain connects TRBV4-2 to TRBJ2-1; no definite D call. The V gene's germline CDR1 is LGHNA and CDR2 YNFKEQ. CDR3 length: 11 residues. V was clipped by 0 bases and J by 10 bases, with 4 bases between them. The CDR3 coding sequence is TGTGCCAGCAGCCAAGAGAGGGAGCAGTTCTTC. Translated: CASSQEREQFF.

The genes are TRBV7-4 and TRBJ2-1; 13 positions match TRBD2. This CDR3 has 15 amino acids. Trimming at V came to 6 bases and at J to 6 bases, leaving 5 bases not matched to a gene. Germline V lookup: CDR1 SGHVT, CDR2 SQSDAQ. CDR3 bases: TGTGCCAGCAGTCGGACTAGCGGGAGTGGCAATGAGCAGTTCTTC. Amino acids: CASSRTSGSGNEQFF.

The chain couples TRBV28 to TRBJ1-1; D may be TRBD1 (5 bases). Germline CDR1 and CDR2: MDHEN and SYDVKM. The CDR3 is 12 residues long. Trimming stripped 3 bases from V and 10 bases from J, with 12 bases between. CDR3 coding DNA: TGTGCCAGCAGTTTGGGCTGGGGCTCAGCTTTCTTT. This gives the protein CASSLGWGSAFF.

The chain links TRBV6-5 to TRBJ1-3; D uncertain. CDR3 length: 14 amino acids. V was clipped by 4 bases and J by 4 bases, with 11 bases between them. Per germline, CDR1 MNHEY and CDR2 SVGAGI. CDR3 DNA sequence: TGTGCCAGCAGTTCTGGGAACACCGGAAACACCATATATTTT. Translation: CASSSGNTGNTIYF.

The J gene is TRBJ1-1, the V gene TRBV28; TRBD1 matches at 12 bases. The CDR3 has 15 residues. Germline CDR1 is MDHEN and CDR2 is SYDVKM. Trimming at V came to 4 bases and at J to 5 bases, leaving 5 bases not matched to a gene. The CDR3 nucleotides are TGTGCCAGCAGTTCCTCGGGACAGGGGGCGACTGAAGCTTTCTTT. Translating gives CASSSSGQGATEAFF. Drawing the rest from reference TRBV28 and TRBJ1-1, the complete variable domain is DVKVTQSSRYLVKRTGEKVFLECVQDMDHENMFWYRQDPGLGLRLIYFSYDVKMKEKGDIPEGYSVSREKKERFSLILESASTNQTSMYLCASSSSGQGATEAFFGQGTRLTVV.

This chain connects TRBV6-2 or TRBV6-3 to TRBJ1-5; tentatively, D is TRBD1 (5 bases). The CDR3 loop spans 11 amino acids. V lost 7 bases and J 9 bases, leaving 10 bases between the germline ends. Per germline, CDR1 MNHEY and CDR2 SVGEGT. CDR3 region: CASTTQGPQHF. For the CDR3, the DNA is TGTGCCAGCACGACTCAGGGGCCCCAGCATTTT.

The chain uses TRBV19 and TRBJ2-7; D possibly corresponds to TRBD1 (5 bases). The CDR3 has 14 residues. V was clipped by 1 base and J by 5 bases, with 12 bases between them. CDR1 and CDR2 (germline): LNHDA, SQIVND (reference sequence). The CDR3 DNA sequence: TGTGCCAGTAGTATAGCCAGGGCCGGCGACGAGCAGTACTTC. Residues: CASSIARAGDEQYF.

The table lists this clonotype with many counts. The chain joins TRBV4-1 to TRBJ1-3; no clear D. The CDR3 is 18 amino acids. The germline gives CDR1 MGHRA, CDR2 YSYEKL. Trimming removed 3 bases from V and 0 bases from J, with 18 bases in between. DNA for the CDR3: TGCGCCAGCAGCCATCCTTGGCCCTTTGTTCTCTCTGGAAACACCATATATTTT. Translated, it gives CASSHPWPFVLSGNTIYF.